What follows describes a single TCR beta chain. This CDR3 region has 13 residues. Germline loops: CDR1 SGHKS, CDR2 YYEKEE (reference sequence). V shed 3 bases and J shed 7 bases, with 11 bases lying between them. These data come from a study of blood T cell repertoires in COVID-19. Sequenced by immunoSEQ multiplex PCR; TCRdb stores in-frame clones only, minus some. This table has under 300,000 clones, just over 90% appearing once. Sequencing was carried out using PBMCs or T cells enriched from blood (not recorded which). The clonotype originates from a middle-aged woman with acute COVID-19. The rearrangement links TRBV5-5 to TRBJ1-5; tentatively, D is TRBD1 (6 bases). CDR3 in amino acids: CASSWIQGQPQHF. The CDR3, as DNA: TGTGCCAGCAGCTGGATACAGGGCCAGCCCCAGCATTTT. The full variable domain, with the rest looked up from reference TRBV5-5 and TRBJ1-5, is DAGVTQSPTHLIKTRGQQVTLRCSPISGHKSVSWYQQVLGQGPQFIFQYYEKEERGRGNFPDRFSARQFPNYSSELNVNALLLGDSALYLCASSWIQGQPQHFGDGTRLSIL.